The rows below give T cell receptor beta chains drawn from one sample of a study of T cells in localized non-small cell lung cancer. Produced via immunoSEQ multiplex PCR; TCRdb's table is partial and in-frame only. The table lists under 40,000 clones, roughly 93% of them singletons, with 7.9% in the top ten. The sequencing here drew on peripheral blood, taken before any cancer treatment. These receptor sequences come from a female donor of 60 years or more with stage I lung adenocarcinoma. Each CDR3 is given with its conserved first and last residue. A D gene is named only where the DNA matches it firmly. Rows give clone size only sometimes, using once, few, many, or a class for an expanded clone.

J,V,size,D,CDR3,DNA
TRBJ2-3,TRBV6-1,NA,TRBD2,CASSEYSGRSTQYF,TGTGCCAGCAGTGAGTACAGCGGGAGAAGTACGCAGTATTTT
TRBJ2-7,TRBV5-1,NA,NA,CASSLAEVQGNEQYF,TGCGCCAGCAGCTTGGCCGAGGTACAGGGTAACGAGCAGTACTTC
TRBJ1-2,TRBV7-2,NA,NA,CASSLGQTYNYGYTF,TGTGCCAGCAGCTTAGGACAGACTTATAACTATGGCTACACCTTC
TRBJ2-7,TRBV2,NA,TRBD1,CASNRDRGRHEQYF,TGTGCCAGCAACCGGGACAGGGGTCGGCACGAGCAGTACTTC
TRBJ2-2,TRBV25-1,once,NA,CASSKPGTELTGELFF,TGTGCCAGCAGTAAACCGGGCACAGAGTTAACCGGGGAGCTGTTTTTT
TRBJ1-2,TRBV18,NA,NA,CASSPTGGEGYTF,TGTGCCAGCTCACCAACGGGGGGGGAAGGCTACACCTTC
TRBJ2-3,TRBV29-1,NA,TRBD1,CSAQQGVTDTQYF,TGCAGCGCCCAACAGGGGGTCACAGATACGCAGTATTTT
TRBJ1-1,TRBV7-9,NA,TRBD1,CASSYDRERAEAFF,TGTGCCAGCAGCTACGACAGGGAACGTGCTGAAGCTTTCTTT
TRBJ1-5,TRBV19,NA,NA,CASSTMAAQPQHF,TGTGCCAGTAGTACGATGGCAGCCCAGCCCCAGCATTTT
TRBJ2-1,TRBV12-5,NA,TRBD2,CASGQTPSGIGNEQFF,TGTGCTAGTGGTCAAACACCTAGCGGGATAGGGAATGAGCAGTTCTTC
TRBJ2-2,TRBV11-3,NA,NA,CASSPGFGQGAGELFF,TGTGCCAGCAGCCCAGGGTTCGGCCAGGGCGCCGGGGAGCTGTTTTTT
TRBJ1-4,TRBV13,NA,NA,CASSLIGRATNEKLFF,TGTGCCAGCAGCCTCATCGGGAGGGCAACTAATGAAAAACTGTTTTTT
TRBJ1-5,TRBV5-6,once,NA,CASSGRDLGNQPQHF,TGTGCCAGCAGCGGCCGGGATCTAGGTAACCAGCCCCAGCATTTT
TRBJ2-3,TRBV11-3,NA,NA,CASSSMADTQYF,TGTGCCAGCAGCTCGATGGCAGATACGCAGTATTTT
TRBJ2-5,TRBV7-9,NA,NA,CASSASLGGQETQYF,TGTGCCAGCAGCGCTTCATTGGGGGGCCAAGAGACCCAGTACTTC
TRBJ1-2,TRBV19,NA,NA,CASSIDKGNYGYTF,TGTGCCAGTAGTATAGATAAGGGGAACTATGGCTACACCTTC
TRBJ2-2,TRBV29-1,NA,NA,CSVGGQRGPDTGELFF,TGCAGCGTGGGAGGACAGAGGGGTCCCGACACCGGGGAGCTGTTTTTT
TRBJ2-1,TRBV4-1,NA,TRBD2,CASSPPGRENDEQFF,TGCGCCAGCAGCCCACCAGGGAGGGAAAATGATGAGCAGTTCTTC
TRBJ1-3,TRBV10-2,NA,TRBD1,CASSDSVGQGPGNTIYF,TGCGCCAGCAGTGACTCGGTAGGACAGGGGCCAGGAAACACCATATATTTT
TRBJ1-5,TRBV6-1,NA,NA,CASSWGDGNQPQHF,TGTGCCAGCAGTTGGGGAGATGGCAATCAGCCCCAGCATTTT
TRBJ2-2,TRBV11-2,NA,NA,CASSPGQSKTGELFF,TGTGCCAGCAGCCCAGGACAGAGCAAAACCGGGGAGCTGTTTTTT
TRBJ2-3,TRBV4-3,NA,TRBD2,CASSQEFVGTTSSTDTQYF,TGCGCCAGCAGCCAAGAATTTGTCGGGACTACATCTAGCACAGATACGCAGTATTTT
TRBJ2-1,TRBV28,once,NA,CASSLREFYNEQFF,TGTGCCAGCAGTTTGAGGGAGTTTTACAATGAGCAGTTCTTC
TRBJ2-1,TRBV2,NA,TRBD2,CASSGDYRYNEQFF,TGTGCCAGCAGTGGGGACTACAGATACAATGAGCAGTTCTTC
TRBJ2-5,TRBV27,NA,TRBD2,CASSLYKPSTSGRAETQYF,TGTGCCAGCAGTTTATATAAACCATCGACTAGCGGGAGGGCTGAGACCCAGTACTTC
TRBJ1-1,TRBV6-1,NA,NA,CASSAGTSNTEAFF,TGTGCCAGCAGTGCTGGGACGTCAAACACTGAAGCTTTCTTT
TRBJ1-4,TRBV19,NA,NA,CASIPRGRANEKLFF,TGTGCCAGTATCCCCCGGGGTAGAGCTAATGAAAAACTGTTTTTT
TRBJ1-2,TRBV13,NA,NA,CASSGTKGLYGYTF,TGTGCCAGCAGCGGTACCAAGGGGCTCTATGGCTACACCTTC
TRBJ2-1,TRBV2,NA,NA,CASSNYNEQFF,TGTGCCAGCAGTAATTACAATGAGCAGTTCTTC
TRBJ1-1,TRBV29-1,NA,NA,CSVQGGETEAFF,TGCAGCGTTCAGGGAGGAGAAACTGAAGCTTTCTTT
TRBJ1-1,TRBV19,NA,NA,CASSIQGNTEAFF,TGTGCCAGTAGTATCCAGGGGAACACTGAAGCTTTCTTT
TRBJ2-2,TRBV4-2,NA,NA,CASSQGGGNTGELFF,TGTGCCAGCAGCCAAGGAGGGGGGAACACCGGGGAGCTGTTTTTT
TRBJ1-1,TRBV2,NA,NA,CASTVNTEAFF,TGTGCCAGCACAGTGAACACTGAAGCTTTCTTT
TRBJ2-2,TRBV9,NA,NA,CASSVRNTGELFF,TGTGCCAGCAGCGTTCGGAACACCGGGGAGCTGTTTTTT